The 29 T cell receptor beta chains listed next were all sequenced from one sample in a study of STAT3 mutations in large granular lymphocyte leukemia. Points from the study as a whole: Every T-cell large granular lymphocyte leukemia patient had at least one immunodominant TCR beta clonotype.

Antigen specificity for these receptors is unknown. This table comes from immunoSEQ multiplex PCR, and its TCRdb copy is limited to in-frame clones, with some not included. The table records 5,000 to 7,000 clones, approximately 57% of them present only once. Specimen: peripheral blood mononuclear cells. All receptors come from a boy younger than 18 with T-cell large granular lymphocyte leukemia. Some clones in this sample may be carry-over from other donors' samples.

This clone was recorded a few times. V and J are TRBV9 and TRBJ1-2, with no clear D. The V and J ends lost 0 bases and 4 bases respectively, with 10 bases between them. Germline-derived CDR1 and CDR2 are SGDLS and YYNGEE. This CDR3 has 14 residues. The CDR3 loop is CASSVVDGSYGYTF. As DNA, the CDR3 is TGTGCCAGCAGCGTAGTCGACGGAAGCTATGGCTACACCTTC.

For the CDR3, the DNA is TGTGCCAGCAGTCCGACGGTCGGGGGGGGCTCCTACAATGAGCAGTTCTTC. Translated: CASSPTVGGGSYNEQFF. The chain has TRBV4-2 and TRBJ2-1, with 8 bases matching TRBD2. This CDR3 region has 17 residues. Germline V gene data show CDR1 as LGHNA and CDR2 as YNFKEQ. Trimming at V came to 6 bases and at J to 0 bases, leaving 10 bases not matched to a gene.

The gene calls are TRBV11-2 and TRBJ1-2; TRBD1 agrees at 7 bases. The CDR3 totals 14 residues. CDR1 SGHAT and CDR2 FQNNGV come from the germline V gene. Trimming took 3 bases from V and 3 from J; bases not matched to a gene: 4. DNA of the CDR3: TGTGCCAGCAGCTTGGGTGACAGGGACTATGGCTACACCTTC. It is translated as CASSLGDRDYGYTF.

The chain joins TRBV5-4 to TRBJ2-5; 7 bases agree with TRBD1. V lost 2 bases and J lost 2; bases outside the gene matches: 0. The CDR3 sequence is 13 residues long. Germline lookup yields CDR1 SGHNT and CDR2 YYREEE (reference sequence). The DNA for the CDR3 is TGTGCCAGCAGCTTACAGGGGCAAGAGACCCAGTACTTC. Residues: CASSLQGQETQYF.

This clone was counted between two and nine times. The V gene is TRBV19, the J gene TRBJ1-2; 9 positions agree with TRBD1. This CDR3 has 12 residues. V dropped 8 bases and J dropped 2; count of bases not matched to a gene: 0. CDR1 LNHDA and CDR2 SQIVND come from the germline V gene (reference sequence). As DNA, the CDR3 is TGTGCCAGTGGACAGGGGAACTATGGCTACACCTTC. Its protein product is CASGQGNYGYTF.

The table lists this clone with a few counts. This rearrangement joins TRBV6-5 to TRBJ1-6; D is unresolved. The germline gives CDR1 MNHEY, CDR2 SVGAGI. The CDR3 length is 13 residues. Trimming removed 4 bases at V and 6 bases at J, with 7 bases between. The CDR3 region has the DNA TGTGCCAGCAGTTCGGCATCTAATTCACCCCTCCACTTT. Its translation: CASSSASNSPLHF.

V is TRBV13 and J is TRBJ1-2; a weak D match, TRBD1 (6 bases). Trimming removed 4 bases from V and 5 bases from J, with 14 bases in between. Per germline, CDR1 PRHDT and CDR2 FYEKMQ (reference sequence). The CDR3 is 14 amino acids. The CDR3 nucleotides read TGTGCCAGCAGCTCTCAGGGGATTTCGTATGGCTACACCTTC. This gives the protein CASSSQGISYGYTF.

The V gene is TRBV30, the J gene TRBJ1-4; TRBD1 matches at 9 bases. CDR1 and CDR2 from the germline V gene are GTSNPN and SVGIG (reference sequence). V lost 1 base and J lost 7; bases outside the gene matches: 7. The CDR3 spans 15 residues. The CDR3 reads CAWSAGQGRSEKLFF. The CDR3 DNA reads TGTGCCTGGAGTGCGGGACAGGGCCGGAGTGAAAAACTGTTTTTT.

This chain links TRBV30 with TRBJ1-1; a weak D match, TRBD1 (5 bases). CDR3 length equals 13 residues. Germline CDR1 GTSNPN, CDR2 SVGIG (reference sequence). V shed 4 bases and J shed 5 bases, with 14 bases lying between them. The CDR3 region is CAWTTQVRTEAFF. In DNA, the CDR3 is TGTGCCTGGACCACACAGGTGAGGACTGAAGCTTTCTTT. The full variable domain, its missing parts supplied by reference TRBV30 and TRBJ1-1, is SQTIHQWPATLVQPVGSPLSLECTVEGTSNPNLYWYRQAAGRGLQLLFYSVGIGQISSEVPQNLSASRPQDRQFILSSKKLLLSDSGFYLCAWTTQVRTEAFFGQGTRLTVV.

This chain joins TRBV30 and TRBJ1-2, with 7 bases aligning to TRBD1. The CDR3 loop spans 13 amino acids. Germline V gene sequence: CDR1 GTSNPN, CDR2 SVGIG (reference sequence). V trimming: 4 bases; J trimming: 8 bases; junction bases outside the gene matches: 10. The DNA of the CDR3 is TGTGCCTGGAACGCCGGGACAGACATGGGCTACACCTTC. It encodes CAWNAGTDMGYTF. Filled out from reference TRBV30 and TRBJ1-2, the complete variable domain reads SQTIHQWPATLVQPVGSPLSLECTVEGTSNPNLYWYRQAAGRGLQLLFYSVGIGQISSEVPQNLSASRPQDRQFILSSKKLLLSDSGFYLCAWNAGTDMGYTFGSGTRLTVV.

V gene TRBV6-1 combines with J gene TRBJ2-1, with TRBD2 matching 7 bases. Germline V gene lookup returns CDR1 MNHNS and CDR2 SASEGT. V was pared by 3 bases and J by 7 bases, with 6 bases of the junction left unmatched. This CDR3 has 14 residues. The CDR3 region has the DNA TGTGCCAGCAGTGACAGCGGGAAAGGTAATGAGCAGTTCTTC. It is translated as CASSDSGKGNEQFF.

This chain uses TRBV7-9 with TRBJ1-5; D possibly corresponds to TRBD1 (5 bases). The CDR3 totals 16 residues. Trimming left V 4 bases short and J 6 bases short, with 19 bases between. CDR1 is SEHNR and CDR2 is FQNEAQ in the germline V gene (reference sequence). The CDR3 loop is CASSSGTEIGSQPQHF. CDR3 DNA: TGTGCCAGCAGCTCCGGGACGGAAATAGGTAGTCAGCCCCAGCATTTT.

V and J are TRBV6-5 and TRBJ1-2; D uncertain. The germline V gene encodes CDR1 MNHEY and CDR2 SVGAGI. This CDR3 region has 13 residues. V lost 0 bases, J lost 5 bases, and 7 bases lay in between. This chain's CDR3 is CASSYSSDYGYTF. CDR3 in DNA: TGTGCCAGCAGTTACTCGTCAGATTATGGCTACACCTTC.

The chain couples TRBV30 to TRBJ1-1, with D possibly matching TRBD1 (5 bases). The V gene's germline CDR1 is GTSNPN and CDR2 SVGIG (reference sequence). The CDR3 sequence is 12 residues long. Trimming took 8 bases from V and 1 from J, leaving 11 bases between them. In DNA form, the CDR3 reads TGTGCCCAAAAGCAGGGGAACACTGAAGCTTTCTTT. Translation: CAQKQGNTEAFF. The full variable domain, rest sourced from reference TRBV30 and TRBJ1-1, is SQTIHQWPATLVQPVGSPLSLECTVEGTSNPNLYWYRQAAGRGLQLLFYSVGIGQISSEVPQNLSASRPQDRQFILSSKKLLLSDSGFYLCAQKQGNTEAFFGQGTRLTVV.

The chain carries TRBV7-2 and TRBJ2-7; 8 bases align to TRBD1. The CDR3 is made up of 13 amino acids. The germline V gene has CDR1 SGHTA and CDR2 FQGNSA. Trimming cost V 5 bases and J 5 bases; bases outside gene matches: 5. The CDR3 reads CASSPDRGHEQYF. The CDR3 coding sequence is TGTGCCAGCAGCCCTGACAGGGGCCACGAGCAGTACTTC.

This clone was seen a handful of times. V is TRBV6-1 and J is TRBJ1-6; D perhaps matches TRBD1 (5 bases). V lost 4 bases and J 10 bases, leaving 14 bases between the germline ends. Germline V gene lookup returns CDR1 MNHNS and CDR2 SASEGT. The CDR3 consists of 14 residues. CDR3 coding DNA: TGTGCCAGCAGTGCCCGGGGGTCCGGCTCACCCCTCCACTTT. This translates into CASSARGSGSPLHF.

V usage is TRBV11-2 and J usage is TRBJ1-2; D may be TRBD1 (5 bases). Per germline, CDR1 SGHAT and CDR2 FQNNGV. The CDR3 contains 12 residues. V was clipped by 1 base and J by 6 bases, with 6 bases between them. The CDR3 bases are TGTGCCAGCAGCTTAGGGGGGGATGGCTACACCTTC. It encodes CASSLGGDGYTF. The full variable domain, its missing parts supplied by reference TRBV11-2 and TRBJ1-2, is EAGVAQSPRYKIIEKRQSVAFWCNPISGHATLYWYQQILGQGPKLLIQFQNNGVVDDSQLPKDRFSAERLKGVDSTLKIQPAKLEDSAVYLCASSLGGDGYTFGSGTRLTVV.

The chain uses TRBV4-2 and TRBJ1-5; 9 bases line up with TRBD1. CDR1 is LGHNA and CDR2 is YNFKEQ in the germline V gene. This CDR3 has 16 amino acids. V lost 1 base, J lost 6 bases, and 7 bases stayed unmatched. The CDR3 DNA follows: TGTGCCAGCAGCCAAGTGGGACAGGGTGGCAGTCAGCCCCAGCATTTT. Translated: CASSQVGQGGSQPQHF.

The chain uses TRBV5-1 and TRBJ2-1; D is uncertain. Germline-derived CDR1 and CDR2 are SGHRS and YFSETQ. The CDR3 length is 13 residues. The V end lost 3 bases, the J end lost 9 bases, and 13 bases lay between the germline ends. CDR3 bases: TGCGCCAGCAGCTATGGGCAGGCTATTGAGCAGTTCTTC. This sequence encodes CASSYGQAIEQFF.

V is TRBV7-8 and J is TRBJ2-7, with 8 positions matching TRBD2. This CDR3 contains 14 residues. The V gene's germline CDR1 is SGHVS and CDR2 FQNEAQ. J lost 2 bases, V lost 2 bases, and 2 bases had no gene match. CDR3 DNA: TGTGCCAGCAGCTTACGAGCGGGGGCCTACGAGCAGTACTTC. Translation: CASSLRAGAYEQYF.

This clone has only a few counts. The J gene is TRBJ1-6, the V gene TRBV18; D might be TRBD1 (5 bases). The V gene's germline CDR1 is KGHSH and CDR2 LQKENI. Trimming took 0 bases from V and 5 from J, leaving 14 bases between them. This CDR3 has 17 residues. The CDR3 here is CASSPPLGGGNNSPLHF. CDR3 bases: TGTGCCAGCTCACCACCGTTGGGGGGTGGAAATAATTCACCCCTCCACTTT.

This clone was detected a few times. This chain links TRBV7-8 with TRBJ1-2; 10 bases map to TRBD1. This CDR3 spans 15 amino acids. Looked up from germline, CDR1 is SGHVS and CDR2 is FQNEAQ. The J segment lost 7 bases and the V segment lost 6 bases, leaving 11 bases of the junction unmatched. The CDR3 region has the DNA TGTGCCAGCAGTCCATTAGGGACAGGGGCGGGTGGCTACACCTTC. Amino acid sequence: CASSPLGTGAGGYTF.

This chain joins TRBV6-5 and TRBJ2-1, with TRBD1 identical over 7 bases. CDR1 and CDR2 (germline): MNHEY, SVGAGI. CDR3 length: 13 residues. V shed 5 bases and J 5 bases; nucleotides not matched to a gene: 3. The CDR3 DNA sequence: TGTGCCAGCAGTGTGGGACAGAACAATGAGCAGTTCTTC. The encoded protein is CASSVGQNNEQFF.

This rearrangement joins TRBV28 to TRBJ2-7, with D possibly being TRBD2 (6 bases). Germline V gives CDR1 MDHEN, CDR2 SYDVKM. V was cut by 6 bases and J by 2 bases, with 17 bases left in between. There are 15 residues in the CDR3. The CDR3 sequence: CASSQIHTSTYEQYF. In DNA form, the CDR3 reads TGTGCCAGCAGCCAAATCCACACTAGCACCTACGAGCAGTACTTC. Complete variable domain (other parts from reference TRBV28 and TRBJ2-7): DVKVTQSSRYLVKRTGEKVFLECVQDMDHENMFWYRQDPGLGLRLIYFSYDVKMKEKGDIPEGYSVSREKKERFSLILESASTNQTSMYLCASSQIHTSTYEQYFGPGTRLTVT.

The chain joins TRBV7-2 to TRBJ1-2; D unresolved. The CDR3 totals 13 residues. The V end lost 5 bases, the J end lost 0 bases, and 7 bases lay between the germline ends. CDR1 is SGHTA and CDR2 is FQGNSA in the germline V gene. The CDR3 DNA reads as TGTGCCAGCAGCAATAACGCTAACTATGGCTACACCTTC. This sequence encodes CASSNNANYGYTF.

The chain carries TRBV18 and TRBJ2-7; D tentatively fits TRBD1 or TRBD2 (6 bases each). This CDR3 comprises 16 residues. The V gene lost 2 bases and the J gene lost 0 bases, with 14 bases spanning the gap. The V gene's germline CDR1 is KGHSH and CDR2 LQKENI. The CDR3 nucleotides are TGTGCCAGCTCACCAGGAGAGGGGGGAGGCTCCTACGAGCAGTACTTC. It encodes CASSPGEGGGSYEQYF. The entire variable domain, with the rest obtained from reference TRBV18 and TRBJ2-7, is as follows: NAGVMQNPRHLVRRRGQEARLRCSPMKGHSHVYWYRQLPEEGLKFMVYLQKENIIDESGMPKERFSAEFPKEGPSILRIQQVVRGDSAAYFCASSPGEGGGSYEQYFGPGTRLTVT.

The gene calls are TRBV7-9 and TRBJ1-6, with 7 bases fitting TRBD1. The V gene's germline CDR1 is SEHNR and CDR2 FQNEAQ (reference sequence). The CDR3 runs to 16 residues. V was clipped by 2 bases and J by 4 bases; unmatched bases: 5. The CDR3 DNA reads as TGTGCCAGCAGCTTAAAAGGGGGCGGTTATAATTCACCCCTCCACTTT. Translated, it gives CASSLKGGGYNSPLHF.

This clone was counted a few times. Its ends do not fully match the called genes, so a read error is possible. The chain combines TRBV7-9 with TRBJ2-7; 8 bases are shared with TRBD1. This CDR3 comprises 16 residues. Germline lookup yields CDR1 SEHNR and CDR2 FQNEAQ (reference sequence). The DNA of the CDR3 is TGTGCCAGCAGCTTACCTTGGGCAGGGGGCTCCCACGAGCAGTACTTC. Protein product: CASSLPWAGGSHEQYF.

This clone is medium-sized (0.01 to 0.1%). This chain connects TRBV20-1 to TRBJ2-7; D ambiguous. CDR3 length: 11 residues. Germline CDR1 is DFQATT and CDR2 is SNEGSKA (reference sequence). V lost 0 bases and J 3 bases, leaving 3 bases between the germline ends. The CDR3 reads CSARDNYEQYF. CDR3 nucleotides: TGCAGTGCTAGAGACAACTACGAGCAGTACTTC.